This T cell receptor (beta chain) was recorded in a study of CD8 T cells in ankylosing spondylitis (dated by TCRdb to about 2017). At the level of the whole study: The study set out to find disease-linked TCR variants by profiling T cell receptor beta repertoires in ankylosing spondylitis patients and healthy donors. Peripheral blood was sampled, and synovial fluid was additionally collected from ankylosing spondylitis patients. In total, the full study cohort was made up of 95 to 110 healthy donors and 25 or so ankylosing spondylitis patients.

The listed sequencing device is Illumina HiSeq 2500. TCR beta libraries were prepared by quantitative 5'-RACE with molecular barcodes. The original pipeline was this. To identify disease-linked TCR variants, a new computational method was used, one built on a probabilistic model of VDJ rearrangement. The public sequencing data were trimmed at Q25 with fastp and processed into clonotypes with MiXCR by TCRdb, which kept only in-frame beta chains. Every distinct CDR3 protein forms one entry, paired with its most common genes and DNA. TCRdb's processing, not the study's, gives the V and J calls here. The sample data list 200,000 to 300,000 distinct CDR3 sequences, and around 25% of these were observed just once. The ten most abundant clones make up roughly 0.67% of the sample. Its CDR3 holds 15 amino acids, cysteine through phenylalanine. Only the CDR3 region is kept as DNA, spanning 45 bases read in frame from base 1. Relative to germline, V is 7 bases shorter and J is 0 bases shorter, with 16 bases between their ends.

Study-level results and caveats: A TCR beta motif made up of seven or eight highly homologous amino acid variants appeared to be characteristic of blood from ankylosing spondylitis patients. The disease-linked clones were reported to be significantly enriched in matched synovial fluid samples from ankylosing spondylitis patients. Some of the motif variants had been reported before in the synovial fluid and blood of reactive arthritis patients, a finding that suggests common disease-initiation mechanisms. The disease-linked clones showed a CD8+ phenotype and occurred at relatively low frequencies in peripheral blood.

In this sample, this clonotype turned up a few times. Its antigen is currently not known. No per-base quality is available; no much larger clone lies one base away. The sequence derives from a male donor with ankylosing spondylitis or in good health (not recorded which). The chain joins TRBV12-3 or TRBV12-4 to TRBJ2-7, with the D gene not confidently named. Material for sequencing was blood, either unsorted or a sorted T cell fraction (not recorded which). The CDR3 protein sequence reads: CASTLGRRSSYEQYF. The nucleotide sequence reads as follows: TGTGCCAGCACCCTCGGACGGAGATCCTCCTACGAGCAGTACTTC.